This T cell receptor (beta chain) was found in a study of blood T cell repertoires in COVID-19. Study-level background: PBMCs, B-cell-depleted T cells, or T cells provided the cDNA or gDNA that made up the material.

In the original analysis: Amplification from reference gene primers served as the basis for estimated nucleated cell counts. Assay: immunoSEQ multiplex PCR; the TCRdb copy retains only in-frame clones and omits some. The V and J calls and clone size come from that table; D and trimming were worked out from the DNA. The sample has 310,000 or so clones, approximately 88% seen once. Researchers sorted participants into cohorts using their self-reported clinical history. Two consecutive negative NP/OP PCR tests, clearance, or resolved symptoms defined Cohort 3 recovery. Looked up from germline, CDR1 is SGDLS and CDR2 is YYNGEE. This CDR3 has 15 residues. Trimming took 1 base from V and 8 from J, leaving 16 bases between them.

The sample consisted of PBMCs or T cells enriched from blood (not recorded which). The TCR comes from a woman under 30 who had recovered from COVID-19. The chain couples TRBV9 to TRBJ2-1; tentatively, D is TRBD2 (5 bases). DNA for the CDR3: TGTGCCAGCAGCGTATCTAGAGGGAGCTGGTATGAGCAGTTCTTC. It yields the protein CASSVSRGSWYEQFF. Combining the CDR3 with reference TRBV9 and TRBJ2-1 gives the whole variable domain DSGVTQTPKHLITATGQRVTLRCSPRSGDLSVYWYQQSLDQGLQFLIQYYNGEERAKGNILERFSAQQFPDLHSELNLSSLELGDSALYFCASSVSRGSWYEQFFGPGTRLTVL.